What follows are 32 T cell receptor beta chains derived from one specimen sequenced in a study of beta chain features in type 1 diabetes. The investigators reverse transcribed all of the isolated RNA, so they sequenced expressed TCRB transcripts. Profiling relied on immunoSEQ multiplex PCR, and the TCRdb table lists in-frame clones only, not all of them. The sample includes over 300,000 clones, 7% to 9% seen only once; the top ten take less than 0.45%. Specimen: central memory CD4+ T cells from blood. These receptors originate from a woman aged 18-29 years in good health.

The chain is built from TRBV7-3 and TRBJ1-1; a possible D gene is TRBD1 (5 bases). Trimming took off 2 bases at V and 2 bases at J, with 12 bases between the two ends. This CDR3 comprises 15 residues. CDR1 is SGHTA and CDR2 is FQGTGA in the germline V gene. CDR3 sequence reads: CASSLGPGSNTEAFF. The CDR3 nucleotides are TGTGCCAGCAGCTTAGGTCCAGGGTCAAACACTGAAGCTTTCTTT.

The chain uses TRBV4-2 and TRBJ2-7, with D uncertain. Trimming stripped 0 bases from V and 3 bases from J, with 15 bases between. The CDR3 consists of 16 residues. Germline assignment: CDR1 LGHNA and CDR2 YNFKEQ. The CDR3, as DNA: TGTGCCAGCAGCCAAGATATTCGGCGCGCATACTACGAGCAGTACTTC. Translating it yields CASSQDIRRAYYEQYF.

This clone occurred a few times. Mismatch with germline at one junction end may stem from a read error. The chain recombines TRBV7-7 with TRBJ2-5; D call uncertain. Germline V lookup: CDR1 SSHAT, CDR2 FNYEAQ (reference sequence). This CDR3 region has 14 residues. This CDR3 is CASSYALGQETQYF. In nucleotides, the CDR3 is TGTGCTAGCAGCTATGCCCTAGGACAAGAGACCCAGTACTTC.

This clone was seen repeatedly, ten times or more. The CDR3 nucleotides are TGTGCCAGCAGCTTGGGTCAGGGGGCTATCGATGAGCAGTTCTTC. It translates to CASSLGQGAIDEQFF. The gene calls are TRBV11-2 and TRBJ2-1; TRBD1 matches 8 bases. Germline V CDR1 and CDR2: SGHAT, FQNNGV. J lost 8 bases, V lost 3 bases, and 9 bases had no gene match. This CDR3 region has 15 residues.

This clone occurred a few times. The CDR3 bases are TGTGCCAGCAGTTCTTTCGGGACAACGACCTACGAGCAGTACTTC. This sequence encodes CASSSFGTTTYEQYF. This chain connects TRBV6-5 to TRBJ2-7, with D perhaps matching TRBD1 (6 bases). The CDR3 runs 15 residues. Deletions cut 4 bases from V and 2 bases from J, with 15 bases between. The V gene's germline CDR1 is MNHEY and CDR2 SVGAGI.

This clone occurred a few times. V and J are TRBV10-3 and TRBJ2-3, with 7 bases identical to TRBD1. Germline V lookup: CDR1 ENHRY, CDR2 SYGVKD. Germline trimming cut 4 bases from V and 0 bases from J; bases unmatched to any gene: 4. This CDR3 is built from 15 residues. The CDR3, as DNA: TGTGCCATCAGTGTCCCGGGACAGAGCACAGATACGCAGTATTTT. As protein: CAISVPGQSTDTQYF.

This clone has just a few counts. The junction departs from the called germline gene at one end, perhaps through a read error. The chain combines TRBV9 with TRBJ2-1; D might be TRBD1 (5 bases). The CDR3 has 15 residues. CDR1 SGDLS and CDR2 YYNGEE come from the germline V gene. The CDR3 DNA follows: TGTGCCAGCAGCGTAGAGGGGAAGCCTTACAACGAGCAGTTCTTC. Residues: CASSVEGKPYNEQFF.

This clone was seen repeatedly, ten times or more. The chain combines TRBV7-2 with TRBJ2-7; TRBD1 is a possible D gene (5 bases). The CDR3 has 15 amino acids. Trimming took 4 bases from V and 1 from J, leaving 14 bases between them. In germline, CDR1 is SGHTA, CDR2 FQGNSA. CDR3 in amino acids: CASSYRPLQSYEQYF. The CDR3, as DNA: TGTGCCAGCAGCTACAGGCCTCTCCAGTCCTACGAGCAGTACTTC.

The rearrangement joins TRBV2 to TRBJ1-4, with D possibly matching TRBD1 (5 bases). The CDR3 has 15 residues. From germline, CDR1 is SNHLY and CDR2 FYNNEI. V was pared by 6 bases and J by 5 bases, with 16 bases between. This CDR3 reads CASRLPGTANEKLFF. The CDR3 coding sequence is TGTGCCAGCAGGTTACCCGGGACGGCGAATGAAAAACTGTTTTTT.

This clone was counted a few times. The chain recombines TRBV29-1 with TRBJ2-1; D not certain. Germline values: CDR1 SQVTM, CDR2 ANQGSEA. The CDR3 loop spans 15 amino acids. V was trimmed by 8 bases and J by 0 bases, leaving 17 bases between them. The CDR3 reads CSFLTRPSSYNEQFF. DNA of the CDR3: TGCAGCTTCCTGACCCGTCCCAGCTCCTACAATGAGCAGTTCTTC.

The rearrangement joins TRBV6-1 to TRBJ2-7; the match to TRBD1 covers 7 bases. V shed 8 bases, J shed 0 bases, and the junction held 1 base outside the gene matches. This CDR3 has 12 amino acids. Germline V gives CDR1 MNHNS, CDR2 SASEGT. This CDR3 is CASWDSSYEQYF. CDR3 DNA sequence: TGTGCCAGCTGGGACAGCTCCTACGAGCAGTACTTC.

The V and J genes are TRBV6-1 and TRBJ2-7; D is unclear. The germline CDR1 and CDR2 sequences are MNHNS and SASEGT. The CDR3 spans 14 residues. V was pared by 6 bases and J by 0 bases, with 12 bases between. For the CDR3, the DNA is TGTGCCAGCAGAATGACAATAACCTCCTACGAGCAGTACTTC. Its protein product is CASRMTITSYEQYF.

This clone was detected many times. This chain links TRBV2 with TRBJ2-5; possibly TRBD1 for D (6 bases). V was clipped by 6 bases and J by 4 bases, with 12 bases between them. Germline CDR1 and CDR2: SNHLY and FYNNEI. The CDR3 has 13 amino acids. CDR3 coding DNA: TGTGCCAGCAGCCCAGGGGCAGCAGAGACCCAGTACTTC. It encodes CASSPGAAETQYF. The full variable domain, rest sourced from reference TRBV2 and TRBJ2-5, is EPEVTQTPSHQVTQMGQEVILRCVPISNHLYFYWYRQILGQKVEFLVSFYNNEISEKSEIFDDQFSVERPDGSNFTLKIRSTKLEDSAMYFCASSPGAAETQYFGPGTRLLVL.

This clone turned up a few times. V is TRBV18 and J is TRBJ2-1; D not certain. The CDR3 is made up of 15 amino acids. V lost 2 bases and J lost 0, with 8 bases in between. From germline, CDR1 is KGHSH and CDR2 LQKENI. The CDR3: CASSPMLGSYNEQFF. CDR3 nucleotides: TGTGCCAGCTCACCAATGTTAGGCTCCTACAATGAGCAGTTCTTC.

Ten or more counts support this clone. The chain recombines TRBV9 with TRBJ2-1; 7 positions match TRBD2. With V trimmed by 0 bases and J by 3 bases, 3 bases remained unmatched. This CDR3 has 15 amino acids. CDR1 and CDR2 from the germline V gene are SGDLS and YYNGEE. The CDR3 reads CASSVVERDYNEQFF. The CDR3, as DNA: TGTGCCAGCAGCGTAGTGGAGCGGGACTACAATGAGCAGTTCTTC. Full variable domain (remainder filled in from reference TRBV9 and TRBJ2-1): DSGVTQTPKHLITATGQRVTLRCSPRSGDLSVYWYQQSLDQGLQFLIQYYNGEERAKGNILERFSAQQFPDLHSELNLSSLELGDSALYFCASSVVERDYNEQFFGPGTRLTVL.

The V and J genes are TRBV11-2 and TRBJ2-3; 9 positions match TRBD1. The V gene end was trimmed by 5 bases and the J gene end by 1 base; junction bases not matched to a gene: 4. CDR1 SGHAT and CDR2 FQNNGV come from the germline V gene. The length of the CDR3 is 15 residues. The CDR3 DNA reads as TGTGCCAGCAGCCAAAGGACAGGGGGCACAGATACGCAGTATTTT. Residues: CASSQRTGGTDTQYF. Drawing the rest from reference TRBV11-2 and TRBJ2-3, the complete variable domain is EAGVAQSPRYKIIEKRQSVAFWCNPISGHATLYWYQQILGQGPKLLIQFQNNGVVDDSQLPKDRFSAERLKGVDSTLKIQPAKLEDSAVYLCASSQRTGGTDTQYFGPGTRLTVL.

The chain recombines TRBV7-2 with TRBJ2-3, with no clear D. The CDR3 contains 12 residues. Trimming removed 4 bases from V and 8 bases from J, with 10 bases in between. CDR1 and CDR2 from the germline V gene are SGHTA and FQGNSA. CDR3 sequence reads: CASSSPSSTQYF. CDR3 nucleotide sequence: TGTGCCAGCAGCTCCCCTTCTAGTACGCAGTATTTT. Variable domain in full (rest from reference TRBV7-2 and TRBJ2-3): GAGVSQSPSNKVTEKGKDVELRCDPISGHTALYWYRQSLGQGLEFLIYFQGNSAPDKSGLPSDRFSAERTGGSVSTLTIQRTQQEDSAVYLCASSSPSSTQYFGPGTRLTVL.

This chain joins TRBV18 and TRBJ2-1; no clear D gene. Germline CDR1 is KGHSH and CDR2 is LQKENI. This CDR3 is built from 12 residues. Between the trimmed V and J ends, which lost 8 bases and 7 bases, there was a span of 12 bases. The CDR3 sequence is CASASSGNEQFF. Here the CDR3 DNA reads TGTGCCAGCGCGTCATCCGGGAATGAGCAGTTCTTC.

This clone was detected only a few times. One junction end does not reproduce the germline sequence, and a read error may be involved. The J gene is TRBJ1-5, the V gene TRBV15; a possible D gene is TRBD1 (5 bases). Per germline, CDR1 LNHNV and CDR2 YYDKDF (reference sequence). This CDR3 comprises 15 residues. CDR3 bases: TGTGCCACCAGTAGAGATGGGGCGTACGTAGAGCCCCAGCATTTT. Amino acid sequence: CATSRDGAYVEPQHF.

V and J are TRBV11-3 and TRBJ2-2; TRBD1 or TRBD2 may be the D gene (6 bases each). V was clipped by 5 bases and J by 7 bases, with 17 bases between them. Germline V gene lookup returns CDR1 SGHNT and CDR2 YENEEA. The length of the CDR3 is 15 residues. This CDR3 is CASSPNGEGGGELFF. CDR3 coding DNA: TGTGCCAGCAGCCCGAACGGCGAGGGGGGCGGGGAGCTGTTTTTT.

This clone has just a few counts. The V and J genes are TRBV4-1 and TRBJ1-2; D call uncertain. Germline CDR1 and CDR2: MGHRA and YSYEKL. This CDR3 comprises 15 residues. Trimming shortened V by 1 base and J by 3 bases, and 12 bases separated the two germline ends. CDR3 sequence: CASSQGIAPDYGYTF. The CDR3 bases are TGCGCCAGCAGCCAAGGGATTGCGCCGGACTATGGCTACACCTTC.

This clone showed up just a few times. The chain is built from TRBV7-8 and TRBJ2-7; 7 nucleotides match TRBD1. CDR1 SGHVS and CDR2 FQNEAQ come from the germline V gene. There are 14 residues in the CDR3. V gave up 5 bases and J gave up 3 bases; unmatched junction bases: 7. The CDR3 DNA reads as TGTGCCAGCAGCCGCCCCGGGACAGTCTACGAGCAGTACTTC. This encodes CASSRPGTVYEQYF.

This chain joins TRBV5-1 and TRBJ2-5; 7 bases align to TRBD1. V trimming: 4 bases; J trimming: 7 bases; junction bases outside the gene matches: 7. The CDR3 spans 13 residues. CDR1 and CDR2 from the germline V gene are SGHRS and YFSETQ. This CDR3 is CASSATGQWTQYF. CDR3 bases: TGCGCCAGCAGCGCGACAGGGCAGTGGACCCAGTACTTC.

There are a few counts of this clone. The gene calls are TRBV5-6 and TRBJ2-4, with a tentative D call TRBD2 (6 bases). This CDR3 comprises 15 residues. Germline CDR1 and CDR2: SGHDT and YYEEEE. V gave up 2 bases and J gave up 0 bases, with 9 bases separating them. The CDR3 sequence is CASSFRGVAKNIQYF. The CDR3, as DNA: TGTGCCAGCAGCTTTCGCGGGGTAGCCAAAAACATTCAGTACTTC.

The CDR3 spells CASSLRVAGGNNEQFF. CDR3 sequence (DNA): TGTGCCAGCAGCCTCAGGGTAGCGGGAGGCAACAATGAGCAGTTCTTC. The V gene is TRBV7-3, the J gene TRBJ2-1; 10 nucleotides agree with TRBD2. Germline V CDR1 and CDR2: SGHTA, FQGTGA. The junction had 9 bases not matched to a gene; V was cut back by 5 bases and J by 5 bases. The CDR3 length is 16 residues.

This chain links TRBV19 with TRBJ2-3, with 14 positions matching TRBD2. The CDR3 covers 16 residues. Germline V CDR1 and CDR2: LNHDA, SQIVND (reference sequence). V was clipped by 5 bases and J by 3 bases; unmatched bases: 4. The chain's CDR3 is CASSPRLAGGTDTQYF. CDR3 nucleotide sequence: TGTGCCAGTAGTCCTCGACTAGCGGGAGGGACAGATACGCAGTATTTT.

The sample holds a few counts of this clone. Other DNA sequences in the same sample also yield this CDR3. The chain combines TRBV5-4 with TRBJ2-3, with D possibly matching TRBD1 (6 bases). V was shortened by 1 base and J by 0 bases, with 6 bases between the two germline ends. Germline-derived CDR1 and CDR2 are SGHNT and YYREEE (reference sequence). The CDR3 totals 14 residues. The CDR3 loop is CASSLRGSTDTQYF. CDR3 sequence (DNA): TGTGCCAGCAGCTTGAGGGGGAGCACAGATACGCAGTATTTT.

The V and J genes are TRBV4-2 and TRBJ2-5; D is undetermined. Germline lookup yields CDR1 LGHNA and CDR2 YNFKEQ. Trimming stripped 0 bases from V and 4 bases from J, with 9 bases between. This CDR3 region has 14 residues. CDR3 protein: CASSQDRAAETQYF. The CDR3 nucleotides are TGTGCCAGCAGCCAAGATAGGGCTGCAGAGACCCAGTACTTC.

A word on this clone: The identical CDR3 is also encoded by other nucleotide sequences in the sample. V and J are TRBV6-5 and TRBJ1-4; 7 positions match TRBD1. V gave up 11 bases and J gave up 4 bases; unmatched junction bases: 7. Germline V gives CDR1 MNHEY, CDR2 SVGAGI. This CDR3 comprises 13 residues. CDR3 residues: CAAWDSNNEKLFF. CDR3 nucleotide sequence: TGTGCCGCGTGGGACAGCAATAATGAAAAACTGTTTTTT.

The J gene is TRBJ2-3, the V gene TRBV4-3, with 10 bases lining up with TRBD2. The CDR3 is made up of 18 amino acids. The germline V gene encodes CDR1 LGHNA and CDR2 YSLEER. The trim removed 0 bases at V and 0 bases at J, leaving 6 bases unmatched. The CDR3 loop reads CASSQDFGLAASTDTQYF. CDR3 nucleotide sequence: TGCGCCAGCAGCCAAGATTTTGGACTAGCGGCTAGCACAGATACGCAGTATTTT.

This clone was observed many times. V is TRBV5-4 and J is TRBJ2-5, with D possibly being TRBD2 (5 bases). CDR1 and CDR2 (germline): SGHNT, YYREEE (reference sequence). The CDR3 length is 14 residues. Trimming took off 0 bases at V and 1 base at J, with 7 bases between the two ends. The CDR3 is CASSLERAQETQYF. DNA of the CDR3: TGTGCCAGCAGCTTGGAGAGGGCCCAAGAGACCCAGTACTTC.

The chain combines TRBV5-4 with TRBJ2-5; D might be TRBD2 (6 bases). V was cut by 5 bases and J by 5 bases, with 16 bases left in between. Germline V gives CDR1 SGHNT, CDR2 YYREEE (reference sequence). The length of the CDR3 is 14 residues. The DNA of the CDR3 is TGTGCCAGCAGTGGGCTGAATCGGGGGGAGACCCAGTACTTC. Residues: CASSGLNRGETQYF.